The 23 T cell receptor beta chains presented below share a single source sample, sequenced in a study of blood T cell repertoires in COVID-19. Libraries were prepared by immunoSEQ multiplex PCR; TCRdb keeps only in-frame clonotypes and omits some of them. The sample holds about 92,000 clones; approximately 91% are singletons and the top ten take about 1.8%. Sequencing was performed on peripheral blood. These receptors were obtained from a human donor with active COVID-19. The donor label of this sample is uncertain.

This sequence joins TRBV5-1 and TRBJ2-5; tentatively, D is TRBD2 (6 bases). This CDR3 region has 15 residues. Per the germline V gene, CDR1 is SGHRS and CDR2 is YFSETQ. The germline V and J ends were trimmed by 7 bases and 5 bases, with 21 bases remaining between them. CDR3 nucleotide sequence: TGCGCCAGCGGCGGACTGGGAGCGGGCGGCGAGACCCAGTACTTC. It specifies CASGGLGAGGETQYF.

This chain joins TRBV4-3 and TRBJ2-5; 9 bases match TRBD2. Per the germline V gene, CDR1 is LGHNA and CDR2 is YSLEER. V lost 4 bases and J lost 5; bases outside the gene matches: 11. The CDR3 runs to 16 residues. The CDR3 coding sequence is TGCGCCAGCAGCCCGCGGGCGGGGGGGCCGAGGGAGACCCAGTACTTC. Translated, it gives CASSPRAGGPRETQYF.

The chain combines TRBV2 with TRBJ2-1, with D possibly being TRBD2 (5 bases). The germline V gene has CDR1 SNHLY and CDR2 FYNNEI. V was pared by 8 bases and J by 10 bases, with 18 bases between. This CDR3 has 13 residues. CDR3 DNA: TGTGCCAGCGGGTTCCGACTACCTCGGGAGCAGTTCTTC. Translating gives CASGFRLPREQFF.

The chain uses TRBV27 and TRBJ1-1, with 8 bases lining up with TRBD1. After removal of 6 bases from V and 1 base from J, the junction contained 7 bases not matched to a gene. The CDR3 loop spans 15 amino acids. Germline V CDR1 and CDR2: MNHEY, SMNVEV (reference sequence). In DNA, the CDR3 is TGTGCCAGCAGATCAGGGGGCGCCCCGAACACTGAAGCTTTCTTT. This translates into CASRSGGAPNTEAFF.

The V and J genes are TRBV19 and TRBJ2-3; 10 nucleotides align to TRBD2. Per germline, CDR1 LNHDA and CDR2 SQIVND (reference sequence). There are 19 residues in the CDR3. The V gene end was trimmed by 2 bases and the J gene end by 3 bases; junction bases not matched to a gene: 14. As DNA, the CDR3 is TGTGCCAGTAGTATAACAACCACTAGCGGGGCCACATTGACAGATACGCAGTATTTT. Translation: CASSITTTSGATLTDTQYF.

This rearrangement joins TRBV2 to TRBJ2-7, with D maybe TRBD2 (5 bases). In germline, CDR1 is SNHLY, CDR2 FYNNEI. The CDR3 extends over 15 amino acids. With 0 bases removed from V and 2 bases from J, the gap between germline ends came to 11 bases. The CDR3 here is CASSEAGVIAYEQYF. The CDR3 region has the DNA TGTGCCAGCAGTGAAGCCGGGGTGATTGCCTACGAGCAGTACTTC.

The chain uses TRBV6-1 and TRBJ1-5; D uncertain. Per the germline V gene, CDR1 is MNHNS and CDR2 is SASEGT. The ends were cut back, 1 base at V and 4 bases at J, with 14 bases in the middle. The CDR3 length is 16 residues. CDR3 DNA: TGTGCCAGCAGTGAAGTTAGAGGGATGGAGAATCAGCCCCAGCATTTT. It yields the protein CASSEVRGMENQPQHF.

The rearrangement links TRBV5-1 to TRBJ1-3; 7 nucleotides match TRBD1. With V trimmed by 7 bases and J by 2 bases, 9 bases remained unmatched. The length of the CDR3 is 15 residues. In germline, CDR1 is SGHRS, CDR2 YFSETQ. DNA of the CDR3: TGCGCCAGCGCCCTAGACAGGGTTACTGGAAACACCATATATTTT. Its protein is CASALDRVTGNTIYF.

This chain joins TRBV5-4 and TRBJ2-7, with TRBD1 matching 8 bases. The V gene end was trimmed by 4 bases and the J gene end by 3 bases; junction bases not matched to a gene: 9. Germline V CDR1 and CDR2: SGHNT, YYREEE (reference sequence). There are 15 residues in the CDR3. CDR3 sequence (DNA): TGTGCCAGCAGCCTAGGACAGGGTCCCCTCTACGAGCAGTACTTC. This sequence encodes CASSLGQGPLYEQYF. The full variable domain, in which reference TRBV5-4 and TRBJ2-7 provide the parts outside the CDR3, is ETGVTQSPTHLIKTRGQQVTLRCSSQSGHNTVSWYQQALGQGPQFIFQYYREEENGRGNFPPRFSGLQFPNYSSELNVNALELDDSALYLCASSLGQGPLYEQYFGPGTRLTVT.

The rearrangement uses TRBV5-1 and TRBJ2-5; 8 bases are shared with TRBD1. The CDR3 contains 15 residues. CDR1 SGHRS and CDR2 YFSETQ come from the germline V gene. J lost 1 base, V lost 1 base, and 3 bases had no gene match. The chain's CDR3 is CASSLSQGAQETQYF. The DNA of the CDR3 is TGCGCCAGCAGCTTGTCCCAGGGGGCCCAAGAGACCCAGTACTTC.

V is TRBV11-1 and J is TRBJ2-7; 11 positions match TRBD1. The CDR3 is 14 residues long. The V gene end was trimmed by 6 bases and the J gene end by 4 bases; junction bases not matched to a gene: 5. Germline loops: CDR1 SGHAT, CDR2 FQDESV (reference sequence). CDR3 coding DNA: TGTGCCAGCAGGAGGGACAGGGGGGTTTACGAGCAGTACTTC. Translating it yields CASRRDRGVYEQYF.

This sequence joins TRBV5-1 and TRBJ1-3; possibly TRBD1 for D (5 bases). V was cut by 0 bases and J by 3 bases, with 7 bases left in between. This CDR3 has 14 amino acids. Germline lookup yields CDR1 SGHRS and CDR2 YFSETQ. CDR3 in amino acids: CASSLGQNGNTIYF. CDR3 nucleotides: TGCGCCAGCAGCTTGGGACAGAATGGAAACACCATATATTTT. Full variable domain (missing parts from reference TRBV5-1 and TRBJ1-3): KAGVTQTPRYLIKTRGQQVTLSCSPISGHRSVSWYQQTPGQGLQFLFEYFSETQRNKGNFPGRFSGRQFSNSRSEMNVSTLELGDSALYLCASSLGQNGNTIYFGEGSWLTVV.

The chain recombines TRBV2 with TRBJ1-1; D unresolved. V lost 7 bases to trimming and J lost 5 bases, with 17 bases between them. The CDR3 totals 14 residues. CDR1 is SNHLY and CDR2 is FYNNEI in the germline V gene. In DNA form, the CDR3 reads TGTGCCAGCATCCTAAATTCTCCCGGGACTGAAGCTTTCTTT. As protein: CASILNSPGTEAFF.

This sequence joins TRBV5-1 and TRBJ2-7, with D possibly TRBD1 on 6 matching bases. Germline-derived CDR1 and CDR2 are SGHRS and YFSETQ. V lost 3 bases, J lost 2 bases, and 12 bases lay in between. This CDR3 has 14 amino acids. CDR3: CASSYRQDTYEQYF. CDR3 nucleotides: TGCGCCAGCAGCTACCGACAGGATACCTACGAGCAGTACTTC. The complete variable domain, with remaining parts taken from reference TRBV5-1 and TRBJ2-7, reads KAGVTQTPRYLIKTRGQQVTLSCSPISGHRSVSWYQQTPGQGLQFLFEYFSETQRNKGNFPGRFSGRQFSNSRSEMNVSTLELGDSALYLCASSYRQDTYEQYFGPGTRLTVT.

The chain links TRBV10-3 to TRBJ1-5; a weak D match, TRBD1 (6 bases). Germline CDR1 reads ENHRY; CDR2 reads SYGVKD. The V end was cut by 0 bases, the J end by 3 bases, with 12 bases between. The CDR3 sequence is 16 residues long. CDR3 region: CAISESRGQTNQPQHF. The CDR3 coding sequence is TGTGCCATCAGTGAGTCGAGAGGACAGACCAATCAGCCCCAGCATTTT.

The CDR3 region has the DNA TGTGCCACCCCCTGCAGGGGGCAAAACATTCAGTACTTC. It specifies CATPCRGQNIQYF. The V call is TRBV21-1, the J call TRBJ2-4; TRBD1, as called in the table, went unchecked against the DNA. TRBV21-1 is recorded as a pseudogene. The length of the CDR3 is 13 residues.

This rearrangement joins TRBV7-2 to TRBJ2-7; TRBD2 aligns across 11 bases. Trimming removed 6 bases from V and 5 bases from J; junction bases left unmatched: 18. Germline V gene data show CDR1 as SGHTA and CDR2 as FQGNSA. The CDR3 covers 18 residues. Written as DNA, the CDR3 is TGTGCCAGCAGTTCTACGTTCACTAGCGGGGGAAGTCCGGACGAGCAGTACTTC. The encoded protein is CASSSTFTSGGSPDEQYF.

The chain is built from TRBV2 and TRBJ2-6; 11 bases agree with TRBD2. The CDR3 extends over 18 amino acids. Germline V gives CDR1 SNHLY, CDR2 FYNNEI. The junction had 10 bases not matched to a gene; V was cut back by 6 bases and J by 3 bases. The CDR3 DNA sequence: TGTGCCAGCAGGGAATTAGCGGGGGGGACTGGTGGGGCCAACGTCCTGACTTTC. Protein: CASRELAGGTGGANVLTF.

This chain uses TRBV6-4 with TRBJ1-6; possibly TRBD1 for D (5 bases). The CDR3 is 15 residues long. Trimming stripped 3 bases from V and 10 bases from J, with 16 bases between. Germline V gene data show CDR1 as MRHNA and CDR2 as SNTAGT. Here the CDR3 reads CASSEAGNKRSPLHF. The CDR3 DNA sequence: TGTGCCAGCAGTGAGGCAGGGAATAAAAGGTCACCCCTCCACTTT.

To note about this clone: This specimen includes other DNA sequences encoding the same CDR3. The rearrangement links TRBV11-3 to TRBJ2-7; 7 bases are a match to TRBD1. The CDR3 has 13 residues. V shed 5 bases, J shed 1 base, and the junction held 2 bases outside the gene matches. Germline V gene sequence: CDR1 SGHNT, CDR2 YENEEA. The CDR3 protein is CASSRDSSYEQYF. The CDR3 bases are TGTGCCAGCAGCCGGGACAGTTCCTACGAGCAGTACTTC.

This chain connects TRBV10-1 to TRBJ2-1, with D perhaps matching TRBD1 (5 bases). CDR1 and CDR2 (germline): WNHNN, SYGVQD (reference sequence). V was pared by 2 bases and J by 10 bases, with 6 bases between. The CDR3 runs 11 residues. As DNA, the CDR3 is TGCGCCAGCAGTGAGGGGGCCGAGCAGTTCTTC. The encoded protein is CASSEGAEQFF.

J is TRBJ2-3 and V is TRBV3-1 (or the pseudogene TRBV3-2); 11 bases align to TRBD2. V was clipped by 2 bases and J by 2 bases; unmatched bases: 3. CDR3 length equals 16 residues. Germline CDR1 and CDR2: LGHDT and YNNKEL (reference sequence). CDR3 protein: CASSQTSGGPTDTQYF. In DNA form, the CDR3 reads TGTGCCAGCAGCCAAACTAGCGGGGGCCCCACAGATACGCAGTATTTT.

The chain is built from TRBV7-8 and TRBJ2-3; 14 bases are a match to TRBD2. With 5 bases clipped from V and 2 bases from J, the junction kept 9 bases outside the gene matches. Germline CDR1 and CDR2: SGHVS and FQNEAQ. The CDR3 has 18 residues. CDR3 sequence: CASSQRLAGGSYTDTQYF. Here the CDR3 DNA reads TGTGCCAGCAGCCAGAGACTAGCGGGGGGGAGCTACACAGATACGCAGTATTTT.